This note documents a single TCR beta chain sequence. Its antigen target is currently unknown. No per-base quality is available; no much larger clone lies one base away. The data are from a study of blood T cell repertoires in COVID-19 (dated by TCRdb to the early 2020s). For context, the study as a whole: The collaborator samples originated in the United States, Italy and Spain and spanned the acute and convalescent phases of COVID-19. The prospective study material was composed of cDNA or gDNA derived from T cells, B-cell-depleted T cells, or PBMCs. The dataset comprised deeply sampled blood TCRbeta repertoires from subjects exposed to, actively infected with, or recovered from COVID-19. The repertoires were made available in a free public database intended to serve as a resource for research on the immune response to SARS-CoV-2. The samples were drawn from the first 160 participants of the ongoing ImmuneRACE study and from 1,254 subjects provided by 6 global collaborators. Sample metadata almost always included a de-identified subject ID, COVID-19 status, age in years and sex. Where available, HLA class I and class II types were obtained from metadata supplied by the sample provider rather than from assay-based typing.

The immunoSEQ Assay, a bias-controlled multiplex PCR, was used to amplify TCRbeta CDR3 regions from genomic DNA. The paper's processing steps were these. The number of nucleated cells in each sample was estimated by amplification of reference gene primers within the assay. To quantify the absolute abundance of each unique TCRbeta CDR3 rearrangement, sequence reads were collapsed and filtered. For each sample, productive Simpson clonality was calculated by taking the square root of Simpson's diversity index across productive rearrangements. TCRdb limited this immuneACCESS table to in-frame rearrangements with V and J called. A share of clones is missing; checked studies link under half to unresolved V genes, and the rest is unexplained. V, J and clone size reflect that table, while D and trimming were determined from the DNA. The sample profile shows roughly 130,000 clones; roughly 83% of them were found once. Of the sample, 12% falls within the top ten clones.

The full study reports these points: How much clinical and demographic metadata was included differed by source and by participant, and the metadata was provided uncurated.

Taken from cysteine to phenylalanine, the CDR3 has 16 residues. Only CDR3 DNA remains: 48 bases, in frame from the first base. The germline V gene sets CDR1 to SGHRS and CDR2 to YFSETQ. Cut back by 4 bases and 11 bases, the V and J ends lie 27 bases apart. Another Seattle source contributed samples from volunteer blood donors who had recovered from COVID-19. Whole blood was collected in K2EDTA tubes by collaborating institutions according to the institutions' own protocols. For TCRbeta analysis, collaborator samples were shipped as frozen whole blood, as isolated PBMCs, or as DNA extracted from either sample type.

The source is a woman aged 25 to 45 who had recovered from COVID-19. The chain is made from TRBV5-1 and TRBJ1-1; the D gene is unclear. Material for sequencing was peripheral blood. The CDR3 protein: CASSNSGEATSEGAFF. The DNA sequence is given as TGCGCCAGCAGCAACTCCGGGGAAGCCACGTCTGAGGGCGCTTTCTTT.